A single sample is the source of the 20 T cell receptor beta chains below, sequenced in a study of blood T cell repertoires in COVID-19. TCRdb keeps only in-frame clones here, not all; method: immunoSEQ multiplex PCR. Of 140,000 or so clones listed, approximately 81% are singletons. The sample comprised peripheral blood. The receptor set was obtained from a human donor in a cohort sampled during active COVID-19.

The chain combines TRBV2 with TRBJ1-3; maybe TRBD1 (6 bases). V was cut by 1 base and J by 2 bases, with 6 bases left in between. Germline CDR1 SNHLY, CDR2 FYNNEI. The length of the CDR3 is 14 residues. CDR3 residues: CASSEEGAGNTIYF. In DNA, the CDR3 is TGTGCCAGCAGTGAAGAGGGGGCTGGAAACACCATATATTTT.

The chain is built from TRBV7-3 and TRBJ2-7; 8 positions match TRBD1. The CDR3 is made up of 15 amino acids. Germline lookup yields CDR1 SGHTA and CDR2 FQGTGA. With V trimmed by 5 bases and J by 4 bases, 10 bases remained unmatched. The CDR3 region is CASSPTGERVYEQYF. The CDR3 coding sequence is TGTGCCAGCAGCCCGACAGGGGAACGGGTTTACGAGCAGTACTTC.

V is TRBV6-2 or TRBV6-3 and J is TRBJ1-2, with D possibly matching TRBD1 (5 bases). Germline loops: CDR1 MNHEY, CDR2 SVGEGT. V gave up 5 bases and J gave up 2 bases, with 9 bases separating them. CDR3 length equals 13 residues. CDR3 sequence reads: CASSLTANYGYTF. The DNA for the CDR3 is TGTGCCAGCAGTCTGACAGCGAACTATGGCTACACCTTC.

The rearrangement joins TRBV6-5 to TRBJ2-2, with a tentative D call TRBD1 (7 bases). CDR1 is MNHEY and CDR2 is SVGAGI in the germline V gene. V was clipped by 6 bases and J by 5 bases, with 16 bases between them. The CDR3 runs 15 residues. CDR3 amino acids: CASSTIQGGTGELFF. CDR3 bases: TGTGCCAGCAGCACTATTCAGGGGGGAACCGGGGAGCTGTTTTTT.

J is TRBJ2-7 and V is TRBV18, with 8 bases lining up with TRBD2. The germline V gene encodes CDR1 KGHSH and CDR2 LQKENI. Trimming removed 6 bases from V and 4 bases from J; junction bases left unmatched: 14. The CDR3 has 16 residues. The CDR3, as DNA: TGTGCCAGCTCCCGCAGTGGTCTAGCGGGCGTATACGAGCAGTACTTC. Amino acids: CASSRSGLAGVYEQYF.

J is TRBJ2-7 and V is TRBV28; D not certain. In germline, CDR1 is MDHEN, CDR2 SYDVKM. The ends were cut back, 8 bases at V and 3 bases at J, with 23 bases in the middle. This CDR3 comprises 16 residues. CDR3 coding DNA: TGTGCCAGCTCAGTTTATTTGACGGGTGACGTCTACGAGCAGTACTTC. Its protein product is CASSVYLTGDVYEQYF.

The gene calls are TRBV11-1 and TRBJ2-7, with 9 bases matching TRBD1. CDR3 length equals 15 residues. Unmatched junction bases numbered 10, after V lost 5 bases and J lost 5 bases. The germline gives CDR1 SGHAT, CDR2 FQDESV (reference sequence). CDR3 nucleotide sequence: TGTGCCAGCAGCCGTGCCGGGACAGGGTCCAACGAGCAGTACTTC. This translates into CASSRAGTGSNEQYF.

The V gene is TRBV4-3, the J gene TRBJ1-1, with TRBD1 as a possible D gene (5 bases). The CDR3 covers 16 residues. The germline gives CDR1 LGHNA, CDR2 YSLEER. V dropped 3 bases and J dropped 4 bases, with 18 bases sitting between them. The CDR3 loop is CASSQGLVGGSTEAFF. CDR3 bases: TGCGCCAGCAGCCAGGGCCTAGTCGGGGGAAGCACTGAAGCTTTCTTT.

This chain joins TRBV7-7 and TRBJ2-7; the D gene is possibly TRBD1 (6 bases). V was shortened by 5 bases and J by 1 base, with 15 bases between the two germline ends. Germline CDR1 reads SSHAT; CDR2 reads FNYEAQ (reference sequence). The length of the CDR3 is 15 residues. CDR3 region: CASSPGTTNSYEQYF. CDR3 coding DNA: TGTGCCAGCAGCCCCGGGACAACTAATTCCTACGAGCAGTACTTC.

J is TRBJ2-2 and V is TRBV11-3, with 8 bases matching TRBD1. CDR3 length equals 15 residues. Germline CDR1 reads SGHNT; CDR2 reads YENEEA. The J segment lost 6 bases and the V segment lost 6 bases, leaving 9 bases of the junction unmatched. The CDR3 DNA reads TGTGCCAGCAGGTCCGACAGGGGCAGGTCCGGGGAGCTGTTTTTT. Translating gives CASRSDRGRSGELFF.

The CDR3 sequence: CAIRTGGGLEQYF. CDR3 in DNA: TGTGCCATCAGGACAGGGGGTGGCCTGGAGCAGTACTTC. The rearrangement links TRBV10-3 to TRBJ2-7, with TRBD1 matching over 9 bases. V was clipped by 6 bases and J by 7 bases; unmatched bases: 7. Germline V gives CDR1 ENHRY, CDR2 SYGVKD. CDR3 length equals 13 residues.

V usage is TRBV2 and J usage is TRBJ1-2; 7 bases align to TRBD1. The V segment lost 5 bases and the J segment 4 bases; nucleotides outside the gene matches: 1. Germline V gene lookup returns CDR1 SNHLY and CDR2 FYNNEI. The CDR3 totals 12 residues. Here the CDR3 reads CASSRDSYGYTF. In DNA form, the CDR3 reads TGTGCCAGCAGTAGGGACAGCTATGGCTACACCTTC.

This clone has only a few counts. At one boundary the junction diverges from the germline segment, which might be a read error. This sequence joins TRBV27 and TRBJ2-1, with 12 bases identical to TRBD2. The V gene's germline CDR1 is MNHEY and CDR2 SMNVEV (reference sequence). The length of the CDR3 is 16 residues. The CDR3: CASSLSSGRAAPQQFF. The DNA for the CDR3 is TGTGCCAGCAGTCTATCTAGCGGGAGGGCTGCTCCTCAGCAGTTCTTC.

This chain uses TRBV19 with TRBJ1-6; 8 bases fit TRBD1. V was pared by 5 bases and J by 10 bases, with 7 bases of the junction left unmatched. Per the germline V gene, CDR1 is LNHDA and CDR2 is SQIVND (reference sequence). The CDR3 is 14 residues long. The CDR3 loop reads CASSAQGVGSPLHF. The CDR3 bases are TGTGCCAGTAGTGCACAGGGGGTTGGCTCACCCCTCCACTTT.

The rearrangement uses TRBV5-5 and TRBJ1-1; the D gene is possibly TRBD1 (6 bases). CDR3 length equals 16 residues. The V end lost 1 base, the J end lost 2 bases, and 15 bases lay between the germline ends. CDR1 SGHKS and CDR2 YYEKEE come from the germline V gene (reference sequence). The CDR3 is CASSLTQNRVNTEAFF. CDR3 DNA sequence: TGTGCCAGCAGCTTGACGCAAAACAGGGTAAACACTGAAGCTTTCTTT.

The V gene is TRBV5-6, the J gene TRBJ1-1, with 9 bases that match TRBD1. The CDR3 runs to 15 residues. V lost 5 bases, J lost 0 bases, and 5 bases stayed unmatched. The V gene's germline CDR1 is SGHDT and CDR2 YYEEEE. CDR3: CASRRDRVVNTEAFF. The CDR3 DNA is TGTGCCAGCAGAAGGGACAGGGTCGTGAACACTGAAGCTTTCTTT. Drawing the rest from reference TRBV5-6 and TRBJ1-1, the complete variable domain is DAGVTQSPTHLIKTRGQQVTLRCSPKSGHDTVSWYQQALGQGPQFIFQYYEEEERQRGNFPDRFSGHQFPNYSSELNVNALLLGDSALYLCASRRDRVVNTEAFFGQGTRLTVV.

V is TRBV27 and J is TRBJ2-7; 8 bases are a match to TRBD1. V shed 6 bases and J 0 bases; nucleotides not matched to a gene: 4. Germline CDR1 MNHEY, CDR2 SMNVEV (reference sequence). There are 14 residues in the CDR3. The CDR3 coding sequence is TGTGCCAGCAGCCCGGACAGGGCCTCCTACGAGCAGTACTTC. Its protein is CASSPDRASYEQYF.

This chain links TRBV6-4 with TRBJ2-1; 8 bases map to TRBD2. The J segment lost 1 base and the V segment lost 2 bases, leaving 16 bases of the junction unmatched. The CDR3 totals 20 residues. Germline assignment: CDR1 MRHNA and CDR2 SNTAGT. The CDR3 DNA reads TGTGCCAGCAGTGACAGGAGGGCTAGCGGGCTGGTACCTTCCTACAATGAGCAGTTCTTC. It translates to CASSDRRASGLVPSYNEQFF.

V is TRBV28 and J is TRBJ1-2, with D tentatively TRBD1 (6 bases). CDR3 length: 14 residues. The germline V and J ends were trimmed by 5 bases and 3 bases, with 13 bases remaining between them. Looked up from germline, CDR1 is MDHEN and CDR2 is SYDVKM. The CDR3 protein is CASSPRGTDYGYTF. The CDR3 DNA follows: TGTGCCAGCAGTCCGAGGGGGACGGACTATGGCTACACCTTC.

The chain uses TRBV11-2 and TRBJ2-3, with 12 bases lining up with TRBD2. CDR1 and CDR2 (germline): SGHAT, FQNNGV. The CDR3 runs 18 residues. J lost 2 bases, V lost 0 bases, and 6 bases had no gene match. This CDR3 is CASSLDRLAGGPTDTQYF. The CDR3 DNA reads as TGTGCCAGCAGCTTAGATCGTCTAGCGGGAGGGCCCACAGATACGCAGTATTTT.